This TCR beta chain was observed in a study of T-cell reconstitution after alpha-beta-depleted transplantation in children. The CDR3 sequence is 17 residues long. The ends lost 4 bases at V and 2 bases at J; junction bases unmatched: 12. CDR1 and CDR2 (germline): SGHDT, YYEEEE. The authors prepared the TCRbeta library with unique molecular identifiers. Each CDR3 protein gets one entry after TCRdb re-called the PCR reads with MiXCR. The data contain around 960,000 distinct CDR3 sequences, about 30% of them seen just once; the ten biggest clones take up under 30%. The receptor comes from a boy in the first two years of life who had a stem cell transplant for SCID, so the T cells may come from the graft donor. The sample in question was PBMCs, mostly from graft donor cells, obtained 360 days after TCRalphabeta/CD19-depleted stem cell transplant. The rearrangement uses TRBV5-6 and TRBJ2-3, with 8 bases matching TRBD1. The CDR3, as DNA: TGTGCCAGCAGCACCGAACAGGGGGTTTTTTTCACAGATACGCAGTATTTT. Protein product: CASSTEQGVFFTDTQYF.